The rows below give T cell receptor beta chains drawn from one sample of a study of CD8 T cells in Susac syndrome. Using its own MiXCR run on the immunoSEQ multiplex PCR reads, TCRdb lists one record per CDR3 protein. The sample comprises roughly 200,000 distinct CDR3 sequences, around 95% of which are singletons, and approximately 0.075% rests with the top ten. The sample taken for sequencing was CD4+ T cells from PBMCs. The source is a human donor with multiple sclerosis. Each CDR3 is given with its conserved first and last residue. The D gene is left open where the match is weak. A clone size is listed for some rows: how often the clone was seen (once, few, many), or a class if it is expanded.

>12|TRBD2|TRBV20-1|NA|TRBJ2-3
CSPSGSTDTQYF
TGCAGTCCTAGCGGGAGCACAGATACGCAGTATTTT
>13|NA|TRBV6-5|NA|TRBJ2-7
CASSLPAVDEQYF
TGTGCCAGCAGCCTACCCGCCGTAGACGAGCAGTACTTC
>13|NA|TRBV7-8|NA|TRBJ2-2
CASSFHLPGELFF
TGTGCCAGCAGCTTTCACCTCCCCGGGGAGCTGTTTTTT
>15|NA|TRBV19|NA|TRBJ2-1
CASRPRGLGYNEQFF
TGTGCCAGTAGACCGAGGGGGTTGGGGTACAATGAGCAGTTCTTC
>13|NA|TRBV5-6|NA|TRBJ2-5
CASSLEHQETQYF
TGTGCCAGCAGCTTGGAACACCAAGAGACCCAGTACTTC
>14|NA|TRBV29-1|NA|TRBJ2-2
CSVERAFHTGELFF
TGCAGCGTTGAGCGGGCCTTCCACACCGGGGAGCTGTTTTTT
>13|NA|TRBV30|NA|TRBJ2-1
CAWSAQQGWEQFF
TGTGCCTGGAGTGCCCAACAGGGATGGGAGCAGTTCTTC
>10|NA|TRBV29-1|NA|TRBJ1-1
CSVSGTEAFF
TGCAGCGTTTCCGGGACTGAAGCTTTCTTT
>14|NA|TRBV7-9|NA|TRBJ2-5
CASSFLGPPETQYF
TGTGCCAGCAGCTTCCTCGGGCCGCCGGAGACCCAGTACTTC
>14|NA|TRBV20-1|NA|TRBJ2-1
CSASTGGDYNEQFF
TGCAGTGCTAGTACGGGGGGCGATTACAATGAGCAGTTCTTC
>12|NA|TRBV29-1|NA|TRBJ1-1
CSAATGGTEAFF
TGCAGCGCAGCGACAGGTGGGACTGAAGCTTTCTTT
>13|TRBD1|TRBV29-1|NA|TRBJ2-1
CSVVDRGYNEQFF
TGCAGCGTAGTCGACAGGGGCTACAATGAGCAGTTCTTC
>13|NA|TRBV29-1|NA|TRBJ1-1
CSVRRGGNTEAFF
TGCAGCGTCCGACGGGGGGGGAACACTGAAGCTTTCTTT
>11|NA|TRBV29-1|NA|TRBJ2-5
CSGGAQETQYF
TGCAGCGGTGGGGCTCAAGAGACCCAGTACTTC
>14|NA|TRBV14|once|TRBJ2-2
CASSLAGRTGELFF
TGTGCCAGCAGTCTGGCAGGGCGGACCGGGGAGCTGTTTTTT
>13|NA|TRBV30|NA|TRBJ1-2
CAWNIRGPYGYTF
TGTGCCTGGAATATTCGGGGGCCCTATGGCTACACCTTC
>14|NA|TRBV7-3|NA|TRBJ2-2
CASSLTPGSGELFF
TGTGCCAGCAGCTTAACCCCGGGTTCCGGGGAGCTGTTTTTT
>16|TRBD1|TRBV2|NA|TRBJ1-5
CASSPDRGSFNQPQHF
TGTGCCAGCAGTCCGGACAGGGGCAGTTTCAATCAGCCCCAGCATTTT